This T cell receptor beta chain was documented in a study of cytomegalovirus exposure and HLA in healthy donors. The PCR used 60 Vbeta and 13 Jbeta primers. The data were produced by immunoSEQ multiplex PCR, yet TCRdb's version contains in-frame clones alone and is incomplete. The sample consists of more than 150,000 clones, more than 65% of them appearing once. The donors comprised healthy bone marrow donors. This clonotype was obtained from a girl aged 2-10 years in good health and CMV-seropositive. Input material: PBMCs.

The CDR3 spells CASSPRGGDEQYF. The CDR3 DNA is TGTGCCAGCTCACCCCGCGGGGGCGACGAGCAGTACTTC. The rearrangement links TRBV18 to TRBJ2-7, with D perhaps TRBD2 (7 bases). V lost 3 bases and J lost 5, with 11 bases in between. Germline-derived CDR1 and CDR2 are KGHSH and LQKENI. The CDR3 is 13 amino acids. The complete variable domain, with remaining parts taken from reference TRBV18 and TRBJ2-7, reads NAGVMQNPRHLVRRRGQEARLRCSPMKGHSHVYWYRQLPEEGLKFMVYLQKENIIDESGMPKERFSAEFPKEGPSILRIQQVVRGDSAAYFCASSPRGGDEQYFGPGTRLTVT.